Following are 10 T cell receptor beta chains from one sample sequenced in a study of blood T cell repertoires in COVID-19. The method was immunoSEQ multiplex PCR; TCRdb's version includes in-frame clones alone and lacks a portion of them. Counted here are around 150,000 clones, 80% to 90% occurring once; the ten biggest clones make up approximately 3.5%. Material: peripheral blood. The receptors come from a man in his 70s with acute or convalescent COVID-19.

The rearrangement links TRBV11-1 to TRBJ2-1; D gene ambiguous. Germline CDR1 and CDR2: SGHAT and FQDESV (reference sequence). Deletions cut 2 bases from V and 1 base from J, with 12 bases between. The CDR3 length is 16 residues. The CDR3 sequence: CASSLNSAGSYNEQFF. As DNA, the CDR3 is TGTGCCAGCAGCTTAAATTCGGCAGGATCCTACAATGAGCAGTTCTTC. The variable domain in full, completed from reference TRBV11-1 and TRBJ2-1, reads EAEVAQSPRYKITEKSQAVAFWCDPISGHATLYWYRQILGQGPELLVQFQDESVVDDSQLPKDRFSAERLKGVDSTLKIQPAELGDSAMYLCASSLNSAGSYNEQFFGPGTRLTVL.

The chain has TRBV5-1 and TRBJ1-6; tentatively, D is TRBD1 (5 bases). The CDR3 is 15 amino acids. Deletions cut 0 bases from V and 7 bases from J, with 11 bases between. Germline V gene lookup returns CDR1 SGHRS and CDR2 YFSETQ. Here the CDR3 reads CASSLEAGRNSPLHF. As DNA, the CDR3 is TGCGCCAGCAGCTTGGAGGCAGGGCGGAATTCACCCCTCCACTTT.

The rearrangement joins TRBV6-5 to TRBJ1-1; unclear D gene. Germline values: CDR1 MNHEY, CDR2 SVGAGI. V was cut by 0 bases and J by 7 bases, with 15 bases left in between. This CDR3 region has 15 residues. Here the CDR3 reads CASSYSGGQLIEAFF. CDR3 coding DNA: TGTGCCAGCAGTTACTCCGGAGGGCAATTGATTGAAGCTTTCTTT.

The chain carries TRBV12-3 or TRBV12-4 and TRBJ1-3; D is unresolved. The CDR3 has 13 amino acids. V was trimmed by 4 bases and J by 4 bases, leaving 8 bases between them. CDR3 nucleotides: TGTGCCAGCAGTTCAGGTGTAGGAAACACCATATATTTT. It encodes CASSSGVGNTIYF.

V gene TRBV7-9 combines with J gene TRBJ2-3; 8 bases map to TRBD2. The J segment lost 1 base and the V segment lost 3 bases, leaving 3 bases of the junction unmatched. This CDR3 has 15 amino acids. Germline CDR1 SEHNR, CDR2 FQNEAQ (reference sequence). This CDR3 is CASSLVSGGTDTQYF. The CDR3 DNA reads TGTGCCAGCAGCTTGGTTAGCGGGGGCACAGATACGCAGTATTTT. The whole variable domain, remainder taken from reference TRBV7-9 and TRBJ2-3, is DTGVSQNPRHKITKRGQNVTFRCDPISEHNRLYWYRQTLGQGPEFLTYFQNEAQLEKSRLLSDRFSAERPKGSFSTLEIQRTEQGDSAMYLCASSLVSGGTDTQYFGPGTRLTVL.

V gene TRBV15 combines with J gene TRBJ2-3; TRBD1 matches at 9 bases. V lost 5 bases and J lost 4; bases outside the gene matches: 10. The germline CDR1 and CDR2 sequences are LNHNV and YYDKDF (reference sequence). CDR3 length: 16 residues. The CDR3, as DNA: TGTGCCACCAGCGCAGGGGGGACAGGGCTATCAGATACGCAGTATTTT. Its translation: CATSAGGTGLSDTQYF.

The genes are TRBV27 and TRBJ2-5; D may be TRBD1 (6 bases). The CDR3 consists of 16 residues. Germline V CDR1 and CDR2: MNHEY, SMNVEV (reference sequence). V was pared by 5 bases and J by 5 bases, with 21 bases between. As DNA, the CDR3 is TGTGCCAGCAGTCCGCACCTTTCCCCTCAGGGGGAGACCCAGTACTTC. This encodes CASSPHLSPQGETQYF.

The chain employs TRBV7-2 and TRBJ1-4; maybe TRBD1 (6 bases). Germline CDR1 and CDR2: SGHTA and FQGNSA. Deletions cut 5 bases from V and 7 bases from J, with 11 bases between. CDR3 length: 13 residues. As DNA, the CDR3 is TGTGCCAGCAGCAGGGACACCAGTGAAAAACTGTTTTTT. It yields the protein CASSRDTSEKLFF.

The gene calls are TRBV7-2 and TRBJ2-1; 10 bases match TRBD2. CDR3 length: 13 amino acids. V shed 4 bases and J 9 bases; nucleotides not matched to a gene: 3. Germline assignment: CDR1 SGHTA and CDR2 FQGNSA. CDR3 protein: CASSSTSGIEQFF. CDR3 bases: TGTGCCAGCAGCTCTACTAGCGGGATTGAGCAGTTCTTC.

This clone appeared a single time. This chain joins TRBV19 and TRBJ2-2; 9 nucleotides match TRBD2. Germline V gene lookup returns CDR1 LNHDA and CDR2 SQIVND (reference sequence). The ends lost 3 bases at V and 5 bases at J; junction bases unmatched: 7. CDR3 length: 16 residues. CDR3 amino acids: CASSISGSIGTGELFF. The CDR3 DNA reads as TGTGCCAGTAGTATTAGCGGGAGTATCGGGACCGGGGAGCTGTTTTTT.